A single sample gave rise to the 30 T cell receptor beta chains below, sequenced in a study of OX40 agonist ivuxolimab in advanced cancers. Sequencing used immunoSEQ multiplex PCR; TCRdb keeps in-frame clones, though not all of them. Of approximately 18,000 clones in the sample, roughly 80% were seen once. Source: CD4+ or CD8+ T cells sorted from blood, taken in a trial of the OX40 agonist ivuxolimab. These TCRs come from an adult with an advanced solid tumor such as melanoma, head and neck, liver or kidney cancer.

The CDR3 coding sequence is TGTGCCAGCAGCCAACAGAACAATCAGCCCCAGCATTTT. Protein product: CASSQQNNQPQHF. The rearrangement joins TRBV7-2 to TRBJ1-5; D gene ambiguous. There are 13 residues in the CDR3. Between the trimmed V and J ends, which lost 5 bases and 3 bases, there was a span of 8 bases. The germline CDR1 and CDR2 sequences are SGHTA and FQGNSA.

DNA for the CDR3: TGTGCCAGCAGTGATTGGACAGCTACTGAAAAACTGTTTTTT. Translated, it gives CASSDWTATEKLFF. This rearrangement joins TRBV6-1 to TRBJ1-4; maybe TRBD1 (6 bases). V gave up 3 bases and J gave up 7 bases, with 12 bases separating them. The CDR3 loop spans 14 amino acids. CDR1 and CDR2 (germline): MNHNS, SASEGT.

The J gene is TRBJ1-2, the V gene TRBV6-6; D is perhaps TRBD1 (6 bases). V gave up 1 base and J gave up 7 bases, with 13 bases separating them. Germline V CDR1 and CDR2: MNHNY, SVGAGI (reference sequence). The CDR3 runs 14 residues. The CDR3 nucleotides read TGTGCCAGCAGTTACTGGGGGGCTGATGCTGGCTACACCTTC. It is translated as CASSYWGADAGYTF.

The CDR3 region is CASSAVGTGSSYEQYF. The DNA for the CDR3 is TGTGCCAGCAGTGCAGTAGGGACAGGGAGCTCCTACGAGCAGTACTTC. V is TRBV2 and J is TRBJ2-7, with TRBD1 matching 9 bases. The CDR3 contains 16 residues. With 4 bases clipped from V and 0 bases from J, the junction kept 7 bases outside the gene matches. Germline CDR1 reads SNHLY; CDR2 reads FYNNEI. Variable domain in full (rest from reference TRBV2 and TRBJ2-7): EPEVTQTPSHQVTQMGQEVILRCVPISNHLYFYWYRQILGQKVEFLVSFYNNEISEKSEIFDDQFSVERPDGSNFTLKIRSTKLEDSAMYFCASSAVGTGSSYEQYFGPGTRLTVT.

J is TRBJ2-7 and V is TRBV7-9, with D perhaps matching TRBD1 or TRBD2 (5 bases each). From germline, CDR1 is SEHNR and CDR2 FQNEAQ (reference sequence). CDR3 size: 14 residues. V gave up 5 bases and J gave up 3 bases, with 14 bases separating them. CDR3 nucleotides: TGTGCCAGCAGCCCACCGGGACGGATCTACGAGCAGTACTTC. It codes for CASSPPGRIYEQYF.

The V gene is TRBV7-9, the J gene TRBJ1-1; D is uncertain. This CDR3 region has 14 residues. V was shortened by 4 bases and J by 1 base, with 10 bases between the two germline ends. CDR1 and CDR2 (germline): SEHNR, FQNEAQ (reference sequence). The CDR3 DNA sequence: TGTGCCAGCAGCTCCCCGGGGTGGAACACTGAAGCTTTCTTT. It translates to CASSSPGWNTEAFF.

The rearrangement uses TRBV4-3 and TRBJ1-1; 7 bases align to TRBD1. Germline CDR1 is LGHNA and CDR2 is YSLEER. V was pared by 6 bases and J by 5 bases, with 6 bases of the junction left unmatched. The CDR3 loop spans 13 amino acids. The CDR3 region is CASSPTGKTEAFF. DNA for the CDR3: TGCGCCAGCAGTCCGACAGGGAAAACTGAAGCTTTCTTT.

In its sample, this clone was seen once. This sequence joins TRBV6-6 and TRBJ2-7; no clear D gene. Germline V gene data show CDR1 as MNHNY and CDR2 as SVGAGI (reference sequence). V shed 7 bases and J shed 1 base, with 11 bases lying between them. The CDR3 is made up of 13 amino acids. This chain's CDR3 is CASNIQPSYEQYF. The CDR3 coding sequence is TGTGCCAGCAACATCCAGCCATCCTACGAGCAGTACTTC.

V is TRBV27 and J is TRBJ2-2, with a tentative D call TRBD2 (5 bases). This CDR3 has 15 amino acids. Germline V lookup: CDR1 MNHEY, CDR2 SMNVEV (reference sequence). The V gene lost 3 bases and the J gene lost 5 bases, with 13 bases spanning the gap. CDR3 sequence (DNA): TGTGCCAGCAGTTTCGGAAAGTTAGCGACCGGGGAGCTGTTTTTT. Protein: CASSFGKLATGELFF.

CDR3 DNA sequence: TGTGCCAGCAGTTACTCTCCAGGGATGTACGAGCAGTACTTC. Protein product: CASSYSPGMYEQYF. The V and J genes are TRBV6-5 and TRBJ2-7; tentative D call: TRBD1 (5 bases). Germline V gene data show CDR1 as MNHEY and CDR2 as SVGAGI. The CDR3 runs 14 residues. The germline V and J ends were trimmed by 0 bases and 4 bases, with 10 bases remaining between them.

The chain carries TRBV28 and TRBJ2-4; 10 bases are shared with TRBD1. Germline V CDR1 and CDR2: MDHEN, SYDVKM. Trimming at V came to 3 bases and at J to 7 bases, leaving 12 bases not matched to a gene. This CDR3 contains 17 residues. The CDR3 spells CASSLPPGQGMANIQYF. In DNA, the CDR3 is TGTGCCAGCAGTTTGCCCCCGGGACAGGGGATGGCGAACATTCAGTACTTC. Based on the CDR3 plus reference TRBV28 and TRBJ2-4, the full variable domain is DVKVTQSSRYLVKRTGEKVFLECVQDMDHENMFWYRQDPGLGLRLIYFSYDVKMKEKGDIPEGYSVSREKKERFSLILESASTNQTSMYLCASSLPPGQGMANIQYFGAGTRLSVL.

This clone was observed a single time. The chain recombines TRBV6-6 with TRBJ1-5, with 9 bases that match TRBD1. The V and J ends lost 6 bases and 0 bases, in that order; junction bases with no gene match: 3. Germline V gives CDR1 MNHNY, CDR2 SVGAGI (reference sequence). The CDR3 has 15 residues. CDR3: CASRGTGSSNQPQHF. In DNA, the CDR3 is TGTGCCAGCAGAGGGACAGGGAGTAGCAATCAGCCCCAGCATTTT.

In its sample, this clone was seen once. In DNA form, the CDR3 reads TGCGCCAGCAGCCAAGATGAAGCAGATACGCAGTATTTT. This sequence encodes CASSQDEADTQYF. This chain uses TRBV4-3 with TRBJ2-3; unclear D gene. The V end was cut by 0 bases, the J end by 4 bases, with 5 bases between. The germline V gene encodes CDR1 LGHNA and CDR2 YSLEER. The CDR3 runs 13 residues.

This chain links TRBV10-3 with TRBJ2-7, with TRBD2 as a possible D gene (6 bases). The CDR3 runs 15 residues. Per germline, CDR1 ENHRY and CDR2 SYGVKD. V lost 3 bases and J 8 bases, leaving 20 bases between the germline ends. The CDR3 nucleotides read TGTGCCATCAGTGACCCCTTGGGGGGAGGCCCGCAGCAGTACTTC. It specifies CAISDPLGGGPQQYF.

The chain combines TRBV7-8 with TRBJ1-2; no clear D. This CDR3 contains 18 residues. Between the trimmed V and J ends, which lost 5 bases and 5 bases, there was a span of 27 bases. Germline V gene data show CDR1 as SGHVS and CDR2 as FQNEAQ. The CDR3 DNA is TGTGCCAGCAGCCTAAAGACGGACGATTCTTCGTGGGCTTATGGCTACACCTTC. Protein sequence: CASSLKTDDSSWAYGYTF.

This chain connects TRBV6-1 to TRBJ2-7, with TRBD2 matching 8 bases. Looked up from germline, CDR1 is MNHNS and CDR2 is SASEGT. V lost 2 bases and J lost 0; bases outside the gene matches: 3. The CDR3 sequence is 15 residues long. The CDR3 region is CASSEIGGDSYEQYF. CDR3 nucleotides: TGTGCCAGCAGTGAAATCGGGGGGGACTCCTACGAGCAGTACTTC.

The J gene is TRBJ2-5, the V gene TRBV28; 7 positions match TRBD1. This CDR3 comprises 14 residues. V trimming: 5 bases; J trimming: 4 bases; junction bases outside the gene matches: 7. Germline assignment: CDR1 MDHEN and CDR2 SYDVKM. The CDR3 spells CASSRDSSIETQYF. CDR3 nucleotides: TGTGCCAGCAGTAGGGACAGCTCGATAGAGACCCAGTACTTC. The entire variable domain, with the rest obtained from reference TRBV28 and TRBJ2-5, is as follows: DVKVTQSSRYLVKRTGEKVFLECVQDMDHENMFWYRQDPGLGLRLIYFSYDVKMKEKGDIPEGYSVSREKKERFSLILESASTNQTSMYLCASSRDSSIETQYFGPGTRLLVL.

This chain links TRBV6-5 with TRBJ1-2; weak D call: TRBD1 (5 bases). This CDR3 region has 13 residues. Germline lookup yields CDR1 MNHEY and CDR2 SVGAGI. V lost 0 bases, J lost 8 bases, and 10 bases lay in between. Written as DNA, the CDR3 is TGTGCCAGCAGTTACTCTTGGGGGAACGGCTACACCTTC. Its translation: CASSYSWGNGYTF.

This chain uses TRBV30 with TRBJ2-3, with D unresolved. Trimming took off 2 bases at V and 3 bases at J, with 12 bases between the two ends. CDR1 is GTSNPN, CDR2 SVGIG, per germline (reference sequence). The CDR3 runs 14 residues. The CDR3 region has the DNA TGTGCCTGGAGTCCCGGAAAGGAGACAGATACGCAGTATTTT. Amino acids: CAWSPGKETDTQYF.

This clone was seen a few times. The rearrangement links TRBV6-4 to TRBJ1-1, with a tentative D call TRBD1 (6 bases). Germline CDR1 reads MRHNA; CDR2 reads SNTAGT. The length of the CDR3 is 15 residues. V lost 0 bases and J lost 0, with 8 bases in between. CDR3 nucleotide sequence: TGTGCCAGCAGTGACTCAACAGGGATGAACACTGAAGCTTTCTTT. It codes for CASSDSTGMNTEAFF.

The CDR3 protein is CASSGSNEQFF. The CDR3, as DNA: TGTGCCAGCTCAGGATCCAATGAGCAGTTCTTC. This chain uses TRBV18 with TRBJ2-1; D is unresolved. There are 11 residues in the CDR3. CDR1 is KGHSH and CDR2 is LQKENI in the germline V gene. Trimming removed 5 bases from V and 6 bases from J, with 5 bases in between.

The CDR3 region has the DNA TGTGCCAGCAGTTTATCCACAGGGGGAAGGGCCCAGTACTTC. Encoded protein: CASSLSTGGRAQYF. This chain links TRBV27 with TRBJ2-5, with 8 bases identical to TRBD1. Germline V lookup: CDR1 MNHEY, CDR2 SMNVEV (reference sequence). Trimming removed 0 bases from V and 9 bases from J; junction bases left unmatched: 6. This CDR3 comprises 14 residues.

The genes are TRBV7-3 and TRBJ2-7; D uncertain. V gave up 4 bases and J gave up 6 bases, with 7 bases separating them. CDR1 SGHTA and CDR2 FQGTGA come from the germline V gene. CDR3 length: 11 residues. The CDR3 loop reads CASSSRIEQYF. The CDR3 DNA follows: TGTGCCAGCAGCTCCCGAATCGAGCAGTACTTC.

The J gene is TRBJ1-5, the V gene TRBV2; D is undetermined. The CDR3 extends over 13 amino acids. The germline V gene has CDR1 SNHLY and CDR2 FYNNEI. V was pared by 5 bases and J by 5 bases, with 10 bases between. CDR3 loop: CASSLTSYQPQHF. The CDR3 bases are TGTGCCAGCAGTCTTACGTCCTATCAGCCCCAGCATTTT.

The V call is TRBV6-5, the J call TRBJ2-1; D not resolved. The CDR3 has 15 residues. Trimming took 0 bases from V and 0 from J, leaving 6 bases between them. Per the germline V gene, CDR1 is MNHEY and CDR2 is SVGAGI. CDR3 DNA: TGTGCCAGCAGTTACTCTGGGGACTCCTACAATGAGCAGTTCTTC. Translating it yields CASSYSGDSYNEQFF.

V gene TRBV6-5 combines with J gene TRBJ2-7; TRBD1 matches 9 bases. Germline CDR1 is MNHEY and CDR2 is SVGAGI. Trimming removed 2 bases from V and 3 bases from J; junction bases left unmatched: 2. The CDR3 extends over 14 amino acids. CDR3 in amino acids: CASSYGTGFYEQYF. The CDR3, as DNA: TGTGCCAGCAGTTACGGGACAGGGTTCTACGAGCAGTACTTC.

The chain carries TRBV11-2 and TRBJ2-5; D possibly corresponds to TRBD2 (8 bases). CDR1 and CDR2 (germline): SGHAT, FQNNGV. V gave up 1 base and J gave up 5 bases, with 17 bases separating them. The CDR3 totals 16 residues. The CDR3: CASSLAGGGGRETQYF. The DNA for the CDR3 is TGTGCCAGCAGCTTAGCTGGAGGGGGCGGGAGGGAGACCCAGTACTTC. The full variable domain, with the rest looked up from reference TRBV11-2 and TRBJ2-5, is EAGVAQSPRYKIIEKRQSVAFWCNPISGHATLYWYQQILGQGPKLLIQFQNNGVVDDSQLPKDRFSAERLKGVDSTLKIQPAKLEDSAVYLCASSLAGGGGRETQYFGPGTRLLVL.

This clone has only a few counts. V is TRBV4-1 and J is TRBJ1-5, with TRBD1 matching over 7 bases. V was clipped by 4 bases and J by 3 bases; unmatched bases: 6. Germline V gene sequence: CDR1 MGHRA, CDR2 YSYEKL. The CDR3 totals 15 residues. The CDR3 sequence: CASSPVGQANQPQHF. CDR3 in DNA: TGCGCCAGCAGCCCAGTCGGACAGGCCAATCAGCCCCAGCATTTT.

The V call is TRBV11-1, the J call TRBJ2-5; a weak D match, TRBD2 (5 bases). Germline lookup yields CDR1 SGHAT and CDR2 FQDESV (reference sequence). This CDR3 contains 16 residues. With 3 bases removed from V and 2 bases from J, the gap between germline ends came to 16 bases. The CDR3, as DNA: TGTGCCAGCAGCTTCAACGGGGTGAACGTACAAGAGACCCAGTACTTC. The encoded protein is CASSFNGVNVQETQYF.

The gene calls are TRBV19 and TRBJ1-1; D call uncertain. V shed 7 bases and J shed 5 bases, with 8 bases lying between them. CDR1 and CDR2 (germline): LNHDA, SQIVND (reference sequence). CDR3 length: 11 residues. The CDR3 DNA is TGTGCCAGTATTGTGGGGACTGAAGCTTTCTTT. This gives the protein CASIVGTEAFF.